These 17 T cell receptor beta chains share one sample of origin, sequenced in a study of cytomegalovirus exposure and HLA in healthy donors. PCR employed 60 Vbeta and 13 Jbeta primers. The method was immunoSEQ multiplex PCR; TCRdb's version includes in-frame clones alone and lacks a portion of them. Of 150,000 to 200,000 clones in the sample, around four fifths are singletons; the top ten hold roughly 1.5%. The sample was PBMCs. The receptors shown here come from a woman between 18 and 29 years old in good health and CMV-seronegative.

There are a few counts of this clone. This chain uses TRBV19 with TRBJ1-1, with D possibly being TRBD1 (5 bases). Germline values: CDR1 LNHDA, CDR2 SQIVND (reference sequence). This CDR3 is 13 amino acids long. V shed 4 bases and J shed 2 bases, with 8 bases lying between them. This CDR3 is CASSTTVNTEAFF. The CDR3 DNA reads TGTGCCAGTAGTACGACAGTAAACACTGAAGCTTTCTTT.

The chain couples TRBV19 to TRBJ1-1; 7 positions agree with TRBD1. The trim removed 8 bases at V and 1 base at J, leaving 4 bases unmatched. This CDR3 spans 13 amino acids. Germline V lookup: CDR1 LNHDA, CDR2 SQIVND (reference sequence). DNA for the CDR3: TGTGCCAGTCTACAGGGGAGGAACACTGAAGCTTTCTTT. It is translated as CASLQGRNTEAFF.

This clone appeared a single time. V gene TRBV7-9 combines with J gene TRBJ1-5; TRBD1 agrees at 7 bases. This CDR3 has 16 amino acids. The V gene end was trimmed by 1 base and the J gene end by 4 bases; junction bases not matched to a gene: 7. Germline CDR1 reads SEHNR; CDR2 reads FQNEAQ (reference sequence). Written as DNA, the CDR3 is TGTGCCAGCAGCTTAGTAGGACAGGTTTCTAATCAGCCCCAGCATTTT. Its translation is CASSLVGQVSNQPQHF. The variable domain in full, completed from reference TRBV7-9 and TRBJ1-5, reads DTGVSQNPRHKITKRGQNVTFRCDPISEHNRLYWYRQTLGQGPEFLTYFQNEAQLEKSRLLSDRFSAERPKGSFSTLEIQRTEQGDSAMYLCASSLVGQVSNQPQHFGDGTRLSIL.

This chain uses TRBV12-5 with TRBJ2-2; TRBD1 matches 7 bases. The CDR3 is made up of 15 amino acids. Germline CDR1 reads LGHNT; CDR2 reads FRNRAP. V lost 1 base, J lost 6 bases, and 5 bases stayed unmatched. The CDR3 DNA follows: TGTGCTAGTGGTTTGGCAACCACAGGGGCCGGGGAGCTGTTTTTT. As protein: CASGLATTGAGELFF.

V is TRBV2 and J is TRBJ1-2, with D possibly being TRBD1 (5 bases). V lost 6 bases, J lost 6 bases, and 17 bases lay in between. This CDR3 spans 14 amino acids. CDR1 is SNHLY and CDR2 is FYNNEI in the germline V gene. CDR3: CASRLRDPGDGYTF. The CDR3 DNA follows: TGTGCCAGCAGGCTCCGGGACCCGGGAGATGGCTACACCTTC.

The V and J genes are TRBV5-5 and TRBJ2-2, with 8 bases that match TRBD1. CDR3 length: 15 amino acids. J was trimmed by 2 bases and V by 9 bases; bases with no gene match: 9. CDR1 SGHKS and CDR2 YYEKEE come from the germline V gene (reference sequence). The CDR3 DNA reads TGTGCCACCCAGACAGGGGTTATAAACACCGGGGAGCTGTTTTTT. Translating gives CATQTGVINTGELFF.

The chain couples TRBV5-4 to TRBJ1-4, with 8 positions matching TRBD1. After removal of 3 bases from V and 8 bases from J, the junction contained 9 bases not matched to a gene. The CDR3 has 15 amino acids. Germline CDR1 SGHNT, CDR2 YYREEE (reference sequence). For the CDR3, the DNA is TGTGCCAGCAGCTCCATTGACAGGGGCGGGGAAAAACTGTTTTTT. It translates to CASSSIDRGGEKLFF.

The J gene is TRBJ1-2, the V gene TRBV11-2; no clear D gene. The CDR3 loop spans 14 amino acids. V was cut by 1 base and J by 7 bases, with 13 bases left in between. The germline V gene encodes CDR1 SGHAT and CDR2 FQNNGV. The CDR3 region is CASSLVEGMAGYTF. DNA of the CDR3: TGTGCCAGCAGCTTAGTCGAGGGAATGGCTGGCTACACCTTC.

This clone occurred once. Other DNA variants within this sample encode the same CDR3. The CDR3 DNA reads TGTGCCAGCAGCTTAGGAGCCTACGAGCAGTACTTC. Encoded protein: CASSLGAYEQYF. V and J are TRBV7-9 and TRBJ2-7, with D unclear. With 1 base removed from V and 2 bases from J, the gap between germline ends came to 3 bases. The CDR3 is made up of 12 amino acids. Looked up from germline, CDR1 is SEHNR and CDR2 is FQNEAQ (reference sequence).

The chain carries TRBV6-5 and TRBJ1-4; TRBD1 matches 10 bases. V lost 6 bases to trimming and J lost 7 bases; unmatched junction nucleotides: 5. Germline assignment: CDR1 MNHEY and CDR2 SVGAGI. The CDR3 spans 14 residues. CDR3 coding DNA: TGTGCCAGCAGCCAGACAGGGGGCGGTGAAAAACTGTTTTTT. Encoded protein: CASSQTGGGEKLFF.

The V and J genes are TRBV21-1 and TRBJ1-2. TRBV21-1 has pseudogene status. The CDR3 is 16 residues long. CDR3 nucleotides: TGTGCGACGCCCCAGAGAAGCGGGGGGCCTAACTATGGCTACACCTTC. It codes for CATPQRSGGPNYGYTF.

The V call is TRBV30, the J call TRBJ1-1, with D possibly TRBD1 on 6 matching bases. Per germline, CDR1 GTSNPN and CDR2 SVGIG (reference sequence). This CDR3 spans 10 amino acids. Trimming removed 3 bases from V and 9 bases from J, with 8 bases in between. CDR3 DNA sequence: TGTGCCTGGAGCAGGGGTCAAGCTTTCTTT. Protein sequence: CAWSRGQAFF. The entire variable domain, with the rest obtained from reference TRBV30 and TRBJ1-1, is as follows: SQTIHQWPATLVQPVGSPLSLECTVEGTSNPNLYWYRQAAGRGLQLLFYSVGIGQISSEVPQNLSASRPQDRQFILSSKKLLLSDSGFYLCAWSRGQAFFGQGTRLTVV.

The chain links TRBV5-4 to TRBJ2-2; 9 bases agree with TRBD1. The CDR3 spans 17 residues. Germline loops: CDR1 SGHNT, CDR2 YYREEE (reference sequence). Trimming cost V 0 bases and J 5 bases; bases outside gene matches: 8. The CDR3, as DNA: TGTGCCAGCAGCTTGGCTCCTGACAGGGGGAAGACCGGGGAGCTGTTTTTT. This sequence encodes CASSLAPDRGKTGELFF.

This rearrangement joins TRBV28 to TRBJ2-5, with D possibly matching TRBD2 (7 bases). The CDR3 has 16 residues. Trimming left V 3 bases short and J 2 bases short, with 16 bases between. Germline loops: CDR1 MDHEN, CDR2 SYDVKM. As DNA, the CDR3 is TGTGCCAGCAGTTTCGTGGCGGGGGCGGGTCAAGAGACCCAGTACTTC. The encoded protein is CASSFVAGAGQETQYF.

This chain connects TRBV30 to TRBJ2-5; D is ambiguous. The J call is uncertain, as TRBJ2-7 better fits the DNA end. Germline CDR1 and CDR2: GTSNPN and SVGIG (reference sequence). The CDR3 sequence is 12 residues long. As DNA, the CDR3 is TGTGCCTGGAGTGTTAACCCTTACGAGCAGTACTTC. The encoded protein is CAWSVNPYEQYF.

The CDR3 sequence: CASSITRLSTDTQYF. CDR3 coding DNA: TGTGCCAGCAGTATCACTAGACTTAGCACAGATACGCAGTATTTT. The rearrangement links TRBV6-1 to TRBJ2-3; tentative D call: TRBD2 (5 bases). Trimming removed 5 bases at V and 0 bases at J, with 12 bases between. This CDR3 has 15 amino acids. The germline CDR1 and CDR2 sequences are MNHNS and SASEGT.

This rearrangement joins TRBV6-1 to TRBJ2-7; weak D call: TRBD1 (6 bases). The ends were cut back, 2 bases at V and 6 bases at J, with 11 bases in the middle. CDR1 is MNHNS, CDR2 SASEGT, per germline. CDR3 size: 13 residues. In DNA, the CDR3 is TGTGCCAGCAGTGAACGCGGCAGGGGCGAGCAGTACTTC. Protein sequence: CASSERGRGEQYF.